This TCR beta chain emerged from a study of blood T cell repertoires in COVID-19. Study overall: T cells, B-cell-depleted T cells, or PBMCs provided the cDNA or gDNA that served as material.

Original processing notes: Counts of nucleated cells, estimated from reference gene primer amplification, were obtained. Method: immunoSEQ multiplex PCR; TCRdb's copy keeps in-frame clones and lacks some. V and J calls and clone size are copied from that table; D and trimming were computed from the DNA. The data show some 700,000 clones, with around 90% seen just once and more than 0.25% held by the top ten. Germline V lookup: CDR1 SGHTA, CDR2 FQGNSA. The CDR3 length is 14 residues. The V end was cut by 2 bases, the J end by 6 bases, with 12 bases between. This TCR was recovered from a woman aged 18-29 years with acute or convalescent COVID-19. The chain links TRBV7-2 to TRBJ2-3, with D possibly being TRBD2 (6 bases). Sequencing was done on a sample of peripheral blood. Written as DNA, the CDR3 is TGTGCCAGCAGCTTAATGGCGGGATCCGATACGCAGTATTTT. Its protein is CASSLMAGSDTQYF.